Below, 13 T cell receptor beta chains from the same sample are listed, as sequenced in a study of response to subunit inactivated influenza vaccine. TCRdb re-called the RT-PCR reads with MiXCR, one entry per CDR3 protein. Among about 540,000 distinct CDR3 sequences listed, approximately 14% were seen once. Sequencing used PBMCs from blood, obtained about 13 days after vaccination. The receptors were gathered from a man aged 50-59 years who received an inactivated influenza vaccine.

This clonotype was seen only a few times. The chain is built from TRBV3-1 and TRBJ1-1; possible D gene TRBD1, 6 bases. CDR1 is LGHDT, CDR2 YNNKEL, per germline (reference sequence). This CDR3 region has 15 residues. The V and J ends lost 2 bases and 1 base respectively, with 11 bases between them. The CDR3 DNA sequence: TGTGCCAGCAGCCAATGGGGGGCATCGAACACTGAAGCTTTCTTT. Amino acid sequence: CASSQWGASNTEAFF.

This clonotype showed up just a few times. V and J are TRBV7-6 and TRBJ1-5; no clear D gene. The CDR3 totals 13 residues. Trimming left V 8 bases short and J 1 base short, with 9 bases between. Germline V gene sequence: CDR1 SGHVS, CDR2 FNYEAQ. The CDR3 DNA is TGTGCCAGCTCAAAGATGAGCAATCAGCCCCAGCATTTT. Encoded protein: CASSKMSNQPQHF. The variable domain in full, with the rest retrieved from reference TRBV7-6 and TRBJ1-5, is GAGVSQSPRYKVTKRGQDVALRCDPISGHVSLYWYRQALGQGPEFLTYFNYEAQQDKSGLPNDRFSAERPEGSISTLTIQRTEQRDSAMYRCASSKMSNQPQHFGDGTRLSIL.

The chain couples TRBV7-9 to TRBJ1-1; D unresolved. Trimming removed 5 bases from V and 6 bases from J, with 16 bases in between. The CDR3 is made up of 14 amino acids. The germline gives CDR1 SEHNR, CDR2 FQNEAQ (reference sequence). The CDR3: CASSTRTRGAEAFF. The DNA for the CDR3 is TGTGCCAGCAGCACCCGTACCCGAGGCGCTGAAGCTTTCTTT.

CDR3: CASSRAEGEPLHF. The CDR3 DNA reads TGTGCCAGCTCACGGGCCGAGGGGGAACCCCTCCACTTT. This sequence joins TRBV18 and TRBJ1-6, with a weak D call TRBD1 (6 bases). Looked up from germline, CDR1 is KGHSH and CDR2 is LQKENI. The CDR3 covers 13 residues. V gave up 4 bases and J gave up 12 bases, with 13 bases separating them.

This clonotype showed up just a few times. The chain links TRBV7-2 to TRBJ1-3; D gene unclear. V gave up 0 bases and J gave up 4 bases, with 19 bases separating them. Per germline, CDR1 SGHTA and CDR2 FQGNSA. There are 18 residues in the CDR3. This CDR3 is CASSLAVPEERMGNTIYF. CDR3 DNA sequence: TGTGCCAGCAGCTTAGCTGTTCCCGAAGAGAGAATGGGAAACACCATATATTTT. Filled out from reference TRBV7-2 and TRBJ1-3, the complete variable domain reads GAGVSQSPSNKVTEKGKDVELRCDPISGHTALYWYRQSLGQGLEFLIYFQGNSAPDKSGLPSDRFSAERTGGSVSTLTIQRTQQEDSAVYLCASSLAVPEERMGNTIYFGEGSWLTVV.

This clonotype was counted between two and nine times. The gene calls are TRBV20-1 and TRBJ2-4, with 8 bases fitting TRBD2. CDR3 length equals 13 residues. The V gene end was trimmed by 2 bases and the J gene end by 4 bases; junction bases not matched to a gene: 1. Germline V gene sequence: CDR1 DFQATT, CDR2 SNEGSKA (reference sequence). The CDR3 sequence is CSARRGGKNIQYF. In DNA form, the CDR3 reads TGCAGTGCTAGACGGGGGGGGAAAAACATTCAGTACTTC.

The V gene is TRBV4-2, the J gene TRBJ2-3; TRBD2 aligns across 10 bases. The CDR3 has 18 amino acids. Looked up from germline, CDR1 is LGHNA and CDR2 is YNFKEQ. V shed 0 bases, J shed 1 base, and the junction held 7 bases outside the gene matches. The CDR3 reads CASSQDLAGAFGTDTQYF. The CDR3, as DNA: TGTGCCAGCAGCCAAGACCTAGCGGGAGCTTTTGGCACAGATACGCAGTATTTT.

This clonotype appeared a few times. V is TRBV20-1 and J is TRBJ1-1, with D maybe TRBD1 (6 bases). The CDR3 sequence is 14 residues long. Trimming took 1 base from V and 1 from J, leaving 10 bases between them. In germline, CDR1 is DFQATT, CDR2 SNEGSKA (reference sequence). The CDR3 DNA reads as TGCAGTGCTAGAGTGGCAGGGGCGAACACTGAAGCTTTCTTT. This encodes CSARVAGANTEAFF.

The chain combines TRBV20-1 with TRBJ2-4; 12 bases match TRBD2. V lost 1 base and J lost 7; bases outside the gene matches: 8. Looked up from germline, CDR1 is DFQATT and CDR2 is SNEGSKA (reference sequence). This CDR3 region has 16 residues. CDR3 bases: TGCAGTGCTAGAGGGGCGGCTAGCGGGAGGGCGAACATTCAGTACTTC. This gives the protein CSARGAASGRANIQYF.

This clonotype came up a few times. The V call is TRBV29-1, the J call TRBJ1-4; TRBD1 might be the D (5 bases). In germline, CDR1 is SQVTM, CDR2 ANQGSEA. V shed 7 bases and J shed 2 bases, with 14 bases lying between them. The CDR3 contains 14 residues. The CDR3 coding sequence is TGCAGCGCCCTCGGGGGGGTGACTAATGAAAAACTGTTTTTT. It yields the protein CSALGGVTNEKLFF.

This chain joins TRBV20-1 and TRBJ2-7, with D unclear. Germline CDR1 is DFQATT and CDR2 is SNEGSKA (reference sequence). Trimming left V 0 bases short and J 2 bases short, with 11 bases between. This CDR3 is 14 amino acids long. CDR3 in amino acids: CSARDLRVTYEQYF. The CDR3, as DNA: TGCAGTGCTAGAGACCTCCGAGTTACCTACGAGCAGTACTTC.

This clonotype turned up a few times. This chain uses TRBV9 with TRBJ2-1; 8 bases map to TRBD2. V lost 6 bases, J lost 3 bases, and 8 bases stayed unmatched. Germline CDR1 SGDLS, CDR2 YYNGEE. The CDR3 has 15 residues. In nucleotides, the CDR3 is TGTGCCAGCACCTCTGGGACTAGAAGCTACAATGAGCAGTTCTTC. Encoded protein: CASTSGTRSYNEQFF.

This clonotype was found a few times. The V call is TRBV6-2 or TRBV6-3, the J call TRBJ2-1; TRBD2 aligns across 11 bases. The CDR3 contains 19 residues. The V gene's germline CDR1 is MNHEY and CDR2 SVGEGT. The V and J ends lost 5 bases and 0 bases, in that order; junction bases with no gene match: 12. CDR3 nucleotides: TGTGCCAGCAGTGTCCGGGGGACTAGCGGCATCTCCTCCTACAATGAGCAGTTCTTC. Protein sequence: CASSVRGTSGISSYNEQFF.